This T cell receptor beta chain comes out of a study of CD8+ T cells in alopecia areata. The sequencing template was cDNA reverse transcribed from extracted RNA. Profiled with immunoSEQ multiplex PCR; TCRdb holds only in-frame clones, not every one. The sample includes fewer than 250,000 clones, about three fifths seen only once; the top ten take approximately 1%. Whole-study findings and limits: Scalp and blood retained many expanded lesional clones during tofacitinib.

Notes on this clone: Its antigen is still unknown.

Stated treatment: oral pan-JAK inhibitor, 5-10 mg twice daily. Peripheral blood and lesional scalp punch biopsies were taken from alopecia areata patients. The ends were cut back, 0 bases at V and 1 base at J, with 8 bases in the middle. Germline lookup yields CDR1 SGHRS and CDR2 YFSETQ. CDR3 length: 15 amino acids. The source was CD4+ T cells sorted from blood, collected at week 24, from a patient treated with tofacitinib. This chain joins TRBV5-1 and TRBJ2-1; tentative D call: TRBD2 (5 bases). The sequence was collected from a human donor with alopecia areata. The CDR3 region is CASSLDAGSYNEQFF. The CDR3 DNA sequence: TGCGCCAGCAGCTTGGACGCGGGTTCCTACAATGAGCAGTTCTTC.